The next 5 T cell receptor beta chains were all read from a single sample in a study of T cell clones after liver transplantation (dated by TCRdb to between 2018 and 2020). Library preparation employed the immunoSEQ multiplex PCR assay. In TCRdb, the immuneACCESS table is reduced to in-frame sequences with V and J assigned. These tables do not hold every clone; where another copy was compared, an unresolved V gene accounts for under half, and the others remain unexplained. Recorded for this sample are tens of thousands of clones; 80% to 95% of them occurred a single time. 0.75% to 1% of the sample lies in the top ten. The sequences come from CD4+ T cells from blood, collected about 26 months after liver transplant. All receptors derive from a human patient who received a liver transplant. Following a transplant, some T lymphocytes may have been derived from the graft donor.

The chain employs TRBV19 and TRBJ2-7; possible D gene TRBD2, 6 bases. This CDR3 is 14 amino acids long. The V and J ends lost 7 bases and 0 bases respectively, with 13 bases between them. The germline CDR1 and CDR2 sequences are LNHDA and SQIVND (reference sequence). CDR3 protein: CASKRAQGSYEQYF. DNA for the CDR3: TGTGCCAGTAAGCGGGCACAAGGCTCCTACGAGCAGTACTTC. Full variable domain (outside the CDR3, taken from reference TRBV19 and TRBJ2-7): DGGITQSPKYLFRKEGQNVTLSCEQNLNHDAMYWYRQDPGQGLRLIYYSQIVNDFQKGDIAEGYSVSREKKESFPLTVTSAQKNPTAFYLCASKRAQGSYEQYFGPGTRLTVT.

The chain uses TRBV19 and TRBJ2-7; the D call may be TRBD1 or TRBD2 (6 bases each). With 11 bases removed from V and 0 bases from J, the gap between germline ends came to 20 bases. CDR1 LNHDA and CDR2 SQIVND come from the germline V gene (reference sequence). This CDR3 contains 15 residues. CDR3 amino acids: CASRGGRQSSYEQYF. As DNA, the CDR3 is TGTGCCTCCCGAGGGGGGAGGCAGAGCTCCTACGAGCAGTACTTC. Full variable domain (missing parts from reference TRBV19 and TRBJ2-7): DGGITQSPKYLFRKEGQNVTLSCEQNLNHDAMYWYRQDPGQGLRLIYYSQIVNDFQKGDIAEGYSVSREKKESFPLTVTSAQKNPTAFYLCASRGGRQSSYEQYFGPGTRLTVT.

This rearrangement joins TRBV2 to TRBJ1-5, with D unclear. V lost 6 bases and J 3 bases, leaving 12 bases between the germline ends. Germline V gene lookup returns CDR1 SNHLY and CDR2 FYNNEI. CDR3 length equals 14 residues. The CDR3 reads CASRVGLSNQPQHF. CDR3 bases: TGTGCCAGCAGGGTAGGGCTGTCCAATCAGCCCCAGCATTTT.

The V and J genes are TRBV29-1 and TRBJ2-3; TRBD2 might be the D (5 bases). Germline V gene sequence: CDR1 SQVTM, CDR2 ANQGSEA. The ends were cut back, 6 bases at V and 4 bases at J, with 20 bases in the middle. The CDR3 contains 15 residues. In nucleotides, the CDR3 is TGCAGCGTCGGGGTCGGCCAGCTAGGAGCAGATACGCAGTATTTT. Its translation is CSVGVGQLGADTQYF.

This clone was picked up one time. V and J are TRBV5-4 and TRBJ2-2; the D is unclear. The length of the CDR3 is 15 residues. V lost 4 bases and J lost 0, with 10 bases in between. Germline V lookup: CDR1 SGHNT, CDR2 YYREEE (reference sequence). The CDR3 sequence: CASSRGSANTGELFF. Here the CDR3 DNA reads TGTGCCAGCAGCCGCGGTTCAGCGAACACCGGGGAGCTGTTTTTT.